This T cell receptor (beta chain) was identified during a study of blood T cell repertoires in COVID-19. Study information: From the United States, Italy and Spain came samples of acute and convalescent COVID-19. T cells, B-cell-depleted T cells, or PBMCs supplied cDNA or gDNA.

Per the original methods: Estimated nucleated cell counts came from reference gene primer amplification. Here immunoSEQ multiplex PCR was the method, and the copy in TCRdb shows in-frame clones only, minus some. Clonal size and the V and J genes are those of that table, whereas D and trimming came from the DNA. Among 70,000 to 90,000 clones listed, around 88% were seen once. Germline V lookup: CDR1 KGHDR, CDR2 SFDVKD. Trimming took off 4 bases at V and 2 bases at J, with 3 bases between the two ends. The CDR3 is 12 amino acids. The rearrangement uses TRBV24-1 and TRBJ2-3; D call uncertain. What was sequenced was peripheral blood. The sequence came from a man in his sixties with acute or convalescent COVID-19. The CDR3 reads CATSDSTDTQYF. For the CDR3, the DNA is TGTGCCACCAGTGACTCCACAGATACGCAGTATTTT.